What follows are 23 T cell receptor beta chains derived from one specimen sequenced in a study of T-cell reconstitution after alpha-beta-depleted transplantation in children. Library preparation (for TCRbeta) was performed with unique molecular identifiers. One entry per CDR3 protein, called by TCRdb with MiXCR from the PCR reads. The sample has around 800,000 distinct CDR3 sequences; approximately 15% are singletons. The input for sequencing was PBMCs, mostly from graft donor cells, taken 360 days after TCRalphabeta/CD19-depleted stem cell transplant. These receptors were obtained from a male patient between 10 and 17 years old who had a stem cell transplant for acute lymphoblastic leukemia, so the T cells may come from the graft donor.

CDR3 loop: CASGAGLAVLLTNTGELFF. CDR3 DNA sequence: TGTGCCAGCGGGGCGGGACTAGCGGTCCTACTCACGAACACCGGGGAGCTGTTTTTT. The chain links TRBV11-1 to TRBJ2-2, with TRBD2 matching 11 bases. From germline, CDR1 is SGHAT and CDR2 FQDESV (reference sequence). The CDR3 is 19 amino acids. V gave up 8 bases and J gave up 0 bases; unmatched junction bases: 14.

The chain has TRBV11-2 and TRBJ2-1; the match to TRBD1 covers 7 bases. Germline V lookup: CDR1 SGHAT, CDR2 FQNNGV. CDR3 length equals 20 residues. J was trimmed by 3 bases and V by 0 bases; bases with no gene match: 17. The CDR3 here is CASSLDSGTARAPFYNEQFF. In nucleotides, the CDR3 is TGTGCCAGCAGCTTAGATTCCGGGACAGCCAGAGCCCCTTTCTACAATGAGCAGTTCTTC.

This clonotype was counted between two and nine times. The rearrangement uses TRBV5-1 and TRBJ2-7, with TRBD1 matching 11 bases. This CDR3 comprises 13 residues. Losses at the gene ends were 7 bases for V and 2 bases for J; bases not matched to a gene: 2. The germline V gene has CDR1 SGHRS and CDR2 YFSETQ. CDR3 in amino acids: CASGDRGTYEQYF. In DNA, the CDR3 is TGCGCCAGCGGGGACAGGGGGACCTACGAGCAGTACTTC. The entire variable domain, with the rest obtained from reference TRBV5-1 and TRBJ2-7, is as follows: KAGVTQTPRYLIKTRGQQVTLSCSPISGHRSVSWYQQTPGQGLQFLFEYFSETQRNKGNFPGRFSGRQFSNSRSEMNVSTLELGDSALYLCASGDRGTYEQYFGPGTRLTVT.

V and J are TRBV30 and TRBJ2-1, with D possibly matching TRBD2 (5 bases). The CDR3 is made up of 13 amino acids. Germline assignment: CDR1 GTSNPN and CDR2 SVGIG (reference sequence). V lost 0 bases and J lost 8, with 11 bases in between. For the CDR3, the DNA is TGTGCCTGGAGTGTGCAGCCGAGGGATGAGCAGTTCTTC. Protein product: CAWSVQPRDEQFF.

This clonotype was recorded many times. The chain carries TRBV29-1 and TRBJ2-7; the D call may be TRBD1 or TRBD2 (5 bases each). The CDR3 has 12 residues. Germline lookup yields CDR1 SQVTM and CDR2 ANQGSEA. The V end lost 5 bases, the J end lost 9 bases, and 17 bases lay between the germline ends. The CDR3 loop is CSVKGRNVGQYF. The DNA for the CDR3 is TGCAGCGTTAAGGGACGCAACGTGGGGCAGTACTTC.

The CDR3 reads CASSLVYGTNTGELFF. Here the CDR3 DNA reads TGTGCCAGCAGCTTAGTCTACGGAACGAACACCGGGGAGCTGTTTTTT. This chain uses TRBV11-2 with TRBJ2-2; D is uncertain. The CDR3 is 16 residues long. V was cut by 1 base and J by 0 bases, with 9 bases left in between. Per the germline V gene, CDR1 is SGHAT and CDR2 is FQNNGV.

Many counts were recorded for this clonotype. This rearrangement joins TRBV5-1 to TRBJ2-1; 7 bases match TRBD2. Germline V CDR1 and CDR2: SGHRS, YFSETQ. The CDR3 is made up of 16 amino acids. The ends lost 1 base at V and 3 bases at J; junction bases unmatched: 7. The CDR3 loop reads CASSLIGGGSYNEQFF. The CDR3, as DNA: TGCGCCAGCAGCTTGATCGGTGGCGGGAGCTACAATGAGCAGTTCTTC.

This clonotype was recorded at least ten times. The CDR3 nucleotides read TGTGCCAGCAGTCCTCCACTCGACACGCAGTTCTTC. Residues: CASSPPLDTQFF. V gene TRBV28 combines with J gene TRBJ2-1, with D uncertain. The V gene lost 5 bases and the J gene lost 12 bases, with 14 bases spanning the gap. Per the germline V gene, CDR1 is MDHEN and CDR2 is SYDVKM. The CDR3 length is 12 residues. The full variable domain, with the rest looked up from reference TRBV28 and TRBJ2-1, is DVKVTQSSRYLVKRTGEKVFLECVQDMDHENMFWYRQDPGLGLRLIYFSYDVKMKEKGDIPEGYSVSREKKERFSLILESASTNQTSMYLCASSPPLDTQFFGPGTRLTVL.

There are a few counts of this clonotype. The chain employs TRBV16 and TRBJ2-7, with D unclear. The CDR3 has 17 amino acids. Between the trimmed V and J ends, which lost 0 bases and 0 bases, there was a span of 15 bases. Germline V CDR1 and CDR2: KGHSY, FQNENV. The CDR3 DNA follows: TGTGCCAGCAGCCAATCGATTCGGGCACGCATCTCCTACGAGCAGTACTTC. This encodes CASSQSIRARISYEQYF.

The sample holds a few counts of this clonotype. This chain links TRBV18 with TRBJ1-2; D is undetermined. The V gene lost 4 bases and the J gene lost 3 bases, with 6 bases spanning the gap. Germline lookup yields CDR1 KGHSH and CDR2 LQKENI. CDR3 length: 12 residues. CDR3 sequence: CASSRDYYGYTF. CDR3 bases: TGTGCCAGCTCACGAGACTACTATGGCTACACCTTC.

This clonotype was detected a few times. The gene calls are TRBV5-1 and TRBJ1-4; the D is unclear. The V end lost 3 bases, the J end lost 12 bases, and 21 bases lay between the germline ends. The CDR3 has 15 residues. The germline CDR1 and CDR2 sequences are SGHRS and YFSETQ. CDR3 loop: CASSSSLWREKELFF. The CDR3 DNA reads as TGCGCCAGCAGCTCGTCCCTCTGGCGGGAGAAAGAACTGTTTTTT. Combining the CDR3 with reference TRBV5-1 and TRBJ1-4 gives the whole variable domain KAGVTQTPRYLIKTRGQQVTLSCSPISGHRSVSWYQQTPGQGLQFLFEYFSETQRNKGNFPGRFSGRQFSNSRSEMNVSTLELGDSALYLCASSSSLWREKELFFGSGTQLSVL.

This clonotype was seen only a few times. The J gene is TRBJ2-5, the V gene TRBV25-1, with TRBD2 matching 14 bases. The length of the CDR3 is 16 residues. Per germline, CDR1 MGHDK and CDR2 SYGVNS. V shed 3 bases and J 4 bases; nucleotides not matched to a gene: 4. CDR3 DNA: TGTGCCAGCAGTGATGGAGGGACTAGCGGGAGAGAGACCCAGTACTTC. Amino acids: CASSDGGTSGRETQYF.

This clonotype was counted between two and nine times. The rearrangement joins TRBV4-2 to TRBJ2-1; 11 nucleotides align to TRBD2. There are 18 residues in the CDR3. Germline CDR1 is LGHNA and CDR2 is YNFKEQ. J was trimmed by 2 bases and V by 1 base; bases with no gene match: 7. CDR3 region: CASSQALAGVLTYNEQFF. In DNA form, the CDR3 reads TGTGCCAGCAGCCAAGCACTAGCGGGAGTTTTAACCTACAATGAGCAGTTCTTC.

The chain has TRBV10-3 and TRBJ1-4; D not certain. Trimming took 6 bases from V and 0 from J, leaving 14 bases between them. The CDR3 contains 16 residues. Germline CDR1 ENHRY, CDR2 SYGVKD. The chain's CDR3 is CAISPGRRATNEKLFF. In DNA form, the CDR3 reads TGTGCCATCAGCCCCGGACGGAGAGCAACTAATGAAAAACTGTTTTTT.

The chain joins TRBV24-1 to TRBJ1-5; 8 nucleotides line up with TRBD1. Looked up from germline, CDR1 is KGHDR and CDR2 is SFDVKD. The V and J ends lost 4 bases and 5 bases, in that order; junction bases with no gene match: 3. The CDR3 covers 14 residues. The CDR3 DNA reads as TGTGCCACCAGTGACCACAGGGGGGATCAGCCCCAGCATTTT. Its translation: CATSDHRGDQPQHF.

This clonotype occurred many times. The gene calls are TRBV5-1 and TRBJ2-2, with D possibly being TRBD1 or TRBD2 (5 bases each). The CDR3 is 15 residues long. Trimming shortened V by 3 bases and J by 2 bases, and 11 bases separated the two germline ends. CDR1 SGHRS and CDR2 YFSETQ come from the germline V gene. CDR3 DNA: TGCGCCAGCAGCTGGGGGACCTACAACACCGGGGAGCTGTTTTTT. This sequence encodes CASSWGTYNTGELFF.

This clonotype was counted only a few times. This chain joins TRBV7-3 and TRBJ2-1; the D is unclear. CDR3 length equals 17 residues. CDR1 and CDR2 (germline): SGHTA, FQGTGA. Trimming removed 0 bases from V and 0 bases from J, with 12 bases in between. The CDR3 here is CASSLTGRLGSYNEQFF. The CDR3 coding sequence is TGTGCCAGCAGCTTAACAGGCAGGCTAGGCTCCTACAATGAGCAGTTCTTC.

The CDR3 is CASSLRATGISGNTIYF. The CDR3 DNA reads as TGTGCCAGCAGTTTAAGGGCCACAGGGATCAGTGGAAACACCATATATTTT. The rearrangement links TRBV12-3 or TRBV12-4 to TRBJ1-3, with a weak D call TRBD1 (6 bases). The V end was cut by 2 bases, the J end by 3 bases, with 17 bases between. This CDR3 has 17 residues.

This clonotype was detected a few times. The chain's CDR3 is CASSSTPIRFSNTEAFF. The CDR3 nucleotides are TGTGCCAGCAGTTCCACCCCAATCAGGTTTTCGAACACTGAAGCTTTCTTT. This rearrangement joins TRBV12-3 or TRBV12-4 to TRBJ1-1; no definite D call. Trimming removed 4 bases from V and 1 base from J, with 19 bases in between. CDR3 length equals 17 residues.

This clonotype has more than one count but fewer than ten. This chain connects TRBV2 to TRBJ2-7; TRBD2 aligns across 9 bases. The CDR3 sequence is 15 residues long. With 4 bases clipped from V and 4 bases from J, the junction kept 8 bases outside the gene matches. Germline loops: CDR1 SNHLY, CDR2 FYNNEI. Here the CDR3 DNA reads TGTGCCAGCAGTGGGTTAGCGGGAGTACGGTACGAGCAGTACTTC. It translates to CASSGLAGVRYEQYF. Looking up the rest from reference TRBV2 and TRBJ2-7 gives the full variable domain: EPEVTQTPSHQVTQMGQEVILRCVPISNHLYFYWYRQILGQKVEFLVSFYNNEISEKSEIFDDQFSVERPDGSNFTLKIRSTKLEDSAMYFCASSGLAGVRYEQYFGPGTRLTVT.

The chain carries TRBV20-1 and TRBJ2-7, with 7 bases fitting TRBD2. Germline V gives CDR1 DFQATT, CDR2 SNEGSKA (reference sequence). This CDR3 has 14 residues. Trimming cost V 6 bases and J 3 bases; bases outside gene matches: 11. For the CDR3, the DNA is TGCAGTGCCGCTGGACTAGTAAGTCGCTACGAGCAGTACTTC. Translating it yields CSAAGLVSRYEQYF.

This rearrangement joins TRBV20-1 to TRBJ1-6; D uncertain. The V end lost 0 bases, the J end lost 1 base, and 4 bases lay between the germline ends. CDR1 and CDR2 (germline): DFQATT, SNEGSKA (reference sequence). The CDR3 runs to 14 residues. CDR3 in DNA: TGCAGTGCTAGAGATGAGTCCTATAATTCACCCCTCCACTTT. It is translated as CSARDESYNSPLHF.

This clonotype was observed a few times. The rearrangement joins TRBV14 to TRBJ2-5, with 7 bases that match TRBD1. V was pared by 2 bases and J by 4 bases, with 10 bases of the junction left unmatched. CDR1 is SGHDN, CDR2 FVKESK, per germline. CDR3 length: 16 residues. CDR3 sequence (DNA): TGTGCCAGCAGCCAACGGACAGGATTATTTGGAGAGACCCAGTACTTC. This encodes CASSQRTGLFGETQYF.